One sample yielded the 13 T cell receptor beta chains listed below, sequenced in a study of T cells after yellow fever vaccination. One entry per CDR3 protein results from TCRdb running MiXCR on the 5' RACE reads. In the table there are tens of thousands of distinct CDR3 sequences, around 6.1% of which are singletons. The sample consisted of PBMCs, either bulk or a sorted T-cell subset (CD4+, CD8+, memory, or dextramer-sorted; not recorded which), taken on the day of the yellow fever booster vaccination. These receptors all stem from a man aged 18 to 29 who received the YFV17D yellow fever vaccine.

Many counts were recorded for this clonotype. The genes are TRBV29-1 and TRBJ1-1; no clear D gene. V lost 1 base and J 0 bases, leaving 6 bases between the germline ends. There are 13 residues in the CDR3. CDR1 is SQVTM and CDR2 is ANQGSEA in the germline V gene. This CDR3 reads CSVEVLLNTEAFF. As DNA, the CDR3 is TGCAGCGTTGAAGTTCTGTTGAACACTGAAGCTTTCTTT.

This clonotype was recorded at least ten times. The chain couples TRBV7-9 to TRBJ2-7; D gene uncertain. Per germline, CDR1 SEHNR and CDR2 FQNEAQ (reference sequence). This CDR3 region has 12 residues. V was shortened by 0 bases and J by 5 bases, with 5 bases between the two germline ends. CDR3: CASSLASHEQYF. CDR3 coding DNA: TGTGCCAGCAGCTTAGCTTCCCACGAGCAGTACTTC.

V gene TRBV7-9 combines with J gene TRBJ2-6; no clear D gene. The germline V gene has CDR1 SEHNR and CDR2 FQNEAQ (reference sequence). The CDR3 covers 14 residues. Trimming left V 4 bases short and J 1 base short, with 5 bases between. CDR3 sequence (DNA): TGTGCCAGCAGCTGGAATTCTGGGGCCAACGTCCTGACTTTC. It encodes CASSWNSGANVLTF.

The CDR3 sequence: CSVSGTGGEGAKNIQYF. The CDR3, as DNA: TGCAGCGTCTCCGGGACAGGGGGCGAGGGGGCCAAAAACATTCAGTACTTC. The gene calls are TRBV29-1 and TRBJ2-4; TRBD1 aligns across 12 bases. CDR3 length: 17 residues. V lost 6 bases and J lost 1; bases outside the gene matches: 10. Germline CDR1 SQVTM, CDR2 ANQGSEA.

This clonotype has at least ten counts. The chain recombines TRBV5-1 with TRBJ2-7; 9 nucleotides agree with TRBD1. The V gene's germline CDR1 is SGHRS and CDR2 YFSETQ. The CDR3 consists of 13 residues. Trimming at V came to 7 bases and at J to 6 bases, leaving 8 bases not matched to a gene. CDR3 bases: TGCGCCAGCGGACCTGGGACAGGGAGCGAGCAGTACGTC. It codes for CASGPGTGSEQYV.

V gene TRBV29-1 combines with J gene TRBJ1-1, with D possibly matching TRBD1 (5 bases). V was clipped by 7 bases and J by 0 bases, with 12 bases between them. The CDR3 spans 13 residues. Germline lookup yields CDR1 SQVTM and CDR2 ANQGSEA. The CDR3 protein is CSAGGTVNTEAFF. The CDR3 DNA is TGCAGCGCCGGGGGGACGGTGAACACTGAAGCTTTCTTT.

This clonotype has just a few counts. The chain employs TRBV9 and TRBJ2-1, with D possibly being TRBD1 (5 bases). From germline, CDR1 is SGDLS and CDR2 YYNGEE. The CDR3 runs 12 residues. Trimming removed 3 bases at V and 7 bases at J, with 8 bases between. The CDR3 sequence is CASSADRNEQFF. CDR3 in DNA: TGTGCCAGCAGCGCCGACAGAAATGAGCAGTTCTTC.

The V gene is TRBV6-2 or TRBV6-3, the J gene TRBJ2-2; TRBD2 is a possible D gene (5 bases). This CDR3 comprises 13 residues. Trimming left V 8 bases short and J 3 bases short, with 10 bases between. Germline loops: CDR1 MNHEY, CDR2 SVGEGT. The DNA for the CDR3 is TGTGCCAGCCTGGGAGATCACACCGGGGAGCTGTTTTTT. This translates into CASLGDHTGELFF.

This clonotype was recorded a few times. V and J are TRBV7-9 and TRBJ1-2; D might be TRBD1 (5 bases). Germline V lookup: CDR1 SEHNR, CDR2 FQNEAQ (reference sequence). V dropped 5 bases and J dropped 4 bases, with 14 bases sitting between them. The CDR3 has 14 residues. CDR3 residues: CASSPTDTSYGYTF. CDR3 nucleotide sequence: TGTGCCAGCAGCCCAACGGACACATCCTATGGCTACACCTTC.

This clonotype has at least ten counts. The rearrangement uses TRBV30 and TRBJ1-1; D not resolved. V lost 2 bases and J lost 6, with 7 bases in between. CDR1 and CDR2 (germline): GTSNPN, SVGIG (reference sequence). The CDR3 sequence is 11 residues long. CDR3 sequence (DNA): TGTGCCTGGAGTTTGGAGGCTGAAGCTTTCTTT. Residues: CAWSLEAEAFF.

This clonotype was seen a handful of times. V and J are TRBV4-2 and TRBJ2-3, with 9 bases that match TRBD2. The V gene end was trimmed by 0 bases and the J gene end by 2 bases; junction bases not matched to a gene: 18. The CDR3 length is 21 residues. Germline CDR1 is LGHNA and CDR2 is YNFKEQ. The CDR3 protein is CASSQEGIPEGLASATDTQYF. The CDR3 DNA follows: TGTGCCAGCAGCCAAGAGGGGATTCCGGAGGGACTAGCAAGTGCCACAGATACGCAGTATTTT.

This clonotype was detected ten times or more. The CDR3, as DNA: TGCGCCAGCAGCTTGGAGGGGGCGTTCAATCAGCCCCAGCATTTT. It specifies CASSLEGAFNQPQHF. J is TRBJ1-5 and V is TRBV5-1; 7 positions match TRBD1. The germline gives CDR1 SGHRS, CDR2 YFSETQ. The ends lost 0 bases at V and 3 bases at J; junction bases unmatched: 3. There are 15 residues in the CDR3.

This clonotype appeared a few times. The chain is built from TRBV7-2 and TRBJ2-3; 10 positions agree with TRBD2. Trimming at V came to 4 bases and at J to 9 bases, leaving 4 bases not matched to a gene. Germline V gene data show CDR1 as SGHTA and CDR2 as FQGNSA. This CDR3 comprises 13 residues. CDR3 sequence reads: CASSSSGGWTQYF. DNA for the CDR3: TGTGCCAGCAGCTCTAGCGGGGGATGGACGCAGTATTTT.